The 15 T cell receptor beta chains below were found in one sample sequenced in a study of T cells in Graves' hyperthyroidism and ophthalmopathy. Amplification of TCR beta CDR3 regions was performed using RNA transcripts as template. An initial round of RT-PCR targeting the TCR CDR3 relied on the HTBI primer set. TCRdb re-called the multiplex PCR reads with MiXCR, one entry per CDR3 protein. Among roughly 250,000 distinct CDR3 sequences listed, 20% to 25% were seen once. Sequencing was done on a sample of blood. The receptors stem from a man under 40 with Graves' ophthalmopathy.

In regard to this clonotype: A much larger clone is a single base away; this may be a read error. DNA of the CDR3: TGTGCCAGCAGTGCGGGGGCCGCTAATCAGCCCCAGCATTTT. This codes for CASSAGAANQPQHF. This chain uses TRBV2 with TRBJ1-5, with D possibly being TRBD1 (6 bases). Germline loops: CDR1 SNHLY, CDR2 FYNNEI. Trimming left V 4 bases short and J 4 bases short, with 11 bases between. The CDR3 is 14 amino acids.

This clonotype was detected once. CDR3 residues: CASTIRGPGETQYF. The CDR3 bases are TGTGCCAGCACCATTAGGGGGCCGGGGGAGACCCAGTACTTC. The rearrangement links TRBV6-1 to TRBJ2-5; TRBD1 matches at 7 bases. The CDR3 totals 14 residues. The germline V gene has CDR1 MNHNS and CDR2 SASEGT. V shed 7 bases and J 5 bases; nucleotides not matched to a gene: 10.

The sample holds a few counts of this clonotype. The rearrangement links TRBV12-3 or TRBV12-4 to TRBJ2-3; D is unclear. Trimming took off 3 bases at V and 11 bases at J, with 15 bases between the two ends. This CDR3 is built from 13 residues. CDR3 amino acids: CASSLGIGPVQYF. The CDR3 bases are TGTGCCAGCAGTTTGGGTATCGGACCGGTGCAGTATTTT.

The CDR3 sequence: CASSIVPNSYEQYF. The CDR3 nucleotides read TGTGCCAGTAGTATAGTGCCGAACTCCTACGAGCAGTACTTC. The genes are TRBV19 and TRBJ2-7; D is unclear. CDR3 length equals 14 residues. Trimming took 1 base from V and 0 from J, leaving 7 bases between them. The germline V gene has CDR1 LNHDA and CDR2 SQIVND (reference sequence).

This clonotype was observed many times. The chain links TRBV20-1 to TRBJ1-1; D is unresolved. Germline V gives CDR1 DFQATT, CDR2 SNEGSKA (reference sequence). V was trimmed by 1 base and J by 2 bases, leaving 17 bases between them. The CDR3 runs 16 residues. The CDR3: CSARVSDTQLNTEAFF. CDR3 in DNA: TGCAGTGCTAGAGTATCGGATACGCAACTAAACACTGAAGCTTTCTTT.

About this clonotype: A much larger clone lies a single base off, so this may be a read error. V gene TRBV5-1 combines with J gene TRBJ2-3, with D maybe TRBD1 (5 bases). CDR3 length equals 14 residues. CDR1 is SGHRS and CDR2 is YFSETQ in the germline V gene. The CDR3 coding sequence is TGCACCAGCAGCTCCCTAGAAGGGGTGGATACGCAGTATTTT. Amino acid sequence: CTSSSLEGVDTQYF.

This clonotype was picked up one time. The chain employs TRBV12-3 or TRBV12-4 and TRBJ2-2; the match to TRBD2 covers 9 bases. This CDR3 has 14 amino acids. Trimming at V came to 5 bases and at J to 6 bases, leaving 4 bases not matched to a gene. The CDR3 region is CASSPAGGPGELFF. The CDR3 DNA is TGTGCCAGCAGTCCAGCGGGAGGACCCGGGGAGCTGTTTTTT.

The V gene is TRBV5-1, the J gene TRBJ2-7; 9 bases match TRBD1. V lost 4 bases and J lost 3; bases outside the gene matches: 17. The CDR3 covers 18 residues. Looked up from germline, CDR1 is SGHRS and CDR2 is YFSETQ. The CDR3 DNA is TGCGCCAGCAGCGAGGGACAGGGAGTCGGGAGGAAGGACTACGAGCAGTACTTC. Protein sequence: CASSEGQGVGRKDYEQYF.

V usage is TRBV24-1 and J usage is TRBJ2-5, with 9 bases aligning to TRBD1. CDR1 and CDR2 from the germline V gene are KGHDR and SFDVKD. V shed 4 bases and J 7 bases; nucleotides not matched to a gene: 6. The CDR3 runs 14 residues. The CDR3 sequence is CATSDPGQGGTQYF. The CDR3 coding sequence is TGTGCCACCAGTGACCCGGGACAGGGAGGGACCCAGTACTTC.

The gene calls are TRBV7-9 and TRBJ2-6; 11 nucleotides agree with TRBD2. This CDR3 region has 18 residues. The junction had 7 bases not matched to a gene; V was cut back by 2 bases and J by 4 bases. CDR1 is SEHNR and CDR2 is FQNEAQ in the germline V gene (reference sequence). CDR3 sequence (DNA): TGTGCCAGCAGCTTAAGGGCTAGCGGGAGGACCGGGGCCAACGTCCTGACTTTC. It specifies CASSLRASGRTGANVLTF.

This clonotype showed up just a few times. The CDR3 DNA reads as TGTGCCAGCAGCCAAGTCCACCGGACAGGGGGCTATGGCTACACCTTC. Its protein is CASSQVHRTGGYGYTF. The chain recombines TRBV3-1 with TRBJ1-2, with TRBD1 matching over 10 bases. V lost 1 base and J lost 4; bases outside the gene matches: 6. The germline V gene has CDR1 LGHDT and CDR2 YNNKEL (reference sequence). The CDR3 has 16 residues.

This clonotype has only a few counts. A junction end diverges from the germline sequence, so it may reflect a read error. The J gene is TRBJ1-3, the V gene TRBV11-3, with unresolved D. This CDR3 has 15 residues. Germline values: CDR1 SGHNT, CDR2 YENEEA. CDR3 bases: TGTGTCAGCAGCTTAGACAACCTCTCTGGAAACACCATATATTTT. It encodes CVSSLDNLSGNTIYF.

As for this clonotype: Compared with germline, one end of the junction differs, possibly owing to a read error. The rearrangement joins TRBV2 to TRBJ1-4, with unresolved D. The CDR3 is 15 residues long. Germline loops: CDR1 SNHLY, CDR2 FYNNEI. The DNA for the CDR3 is TGTGCCAGCAGCCTTACAGCTTCAACTAATGAAGAACTGTTTTTT. It specifies CASSLTASTNEELFF.

This clonotype has a handful of counts. V usage is TRBV27 and J usage is TRBJ2-5; D gene ambiguous. CDR3 length: 11 residues. Trimming shortened V by 3 bases and J by 11 bases, and 10 bases separated the two germline ends. Germline loops: CDR1 MNHEY, CDR2 SMNVEV (reference sequence). The CDR3 bases are TGTGCCAGCAGTTTTGGCGGACCTCAGTACTTC. Protein sequence: CASSFGGPQYF.

This clonotype came up many times. V usage is TRBV2 and J usage is TRBJ2-7; 9 bases fit TRBD2. V shed 4 bases and J 5 bases; nucleotides not matched to a gene: 12. Germline V gene lookup returns CDR1 SNHLY and CDR2 FYNNEI. The CDR3 consists of 16 residues. The CDR3 DNA reads TGTGCCAGCAGTGTCCCCTCATTTAGCGGGAGAGACGAGCAGTACTTC. Its protein is CASSVPSFSGRDEQYF.